A selection of T cell receptor beta chains follows, all from one sample in a study of cytotoxic CD8 clonotypes in ibrutinib-treated CLL. Produced via immunoSEQ multiplex PCR; TCRdb's table is partial and in-frame only. This sample carries approximately 12,000 clones, around two thirds of them seen once, and the ten largest clones take about 25%. The sequencing used PBMCs, collected before ibrutinib treatment. The receptor source for this set is a human donor with chronic lymphocytic leukemia. Each CDR3 is given with its conserved first and last residue.

J gene,V gene,CDR3 protein
TRBJ2-6,TRBV5-6,CASSLTGTGDSGANVLTF
TRBJ2-1,TRBV6-5,CASSPGQGRRKFF
TRBJ2-5,TRBV5-4,CASSLALAGPETQYF
TRBJ1-2,TRBV7-2,CASIRTAPGGYTF
TRBJ1-1,TRBV7-3,CASSPPARLSTEAFF
TRBJ2-1,TRBV4-2,CASSPLLAGGPGEQFF
TRBJ1-5,TRBV2,CASSERRSNQPQHF
TRBJ2-5,TRBV7-2,CASKLNRGGRETQYF
TRBJ1-5,TRBV28,CASNRPNQMGNQPQHF
TRBJ1-3,TRBV7-9,CASSSGGFSGNTIYF
TRBJ1-4,TRBV20-1,CSGQGGEKLFF
TRBJ2-7,TRBV5-8,CASSRGRAYEQYF
TRBJ2-7,TRBV5-6,CASSLTSGDEQYF
TRBJ1-2,TRBV6-5,CASSSIPYGYTF
TRBJ1-1,TRBV19,CASSNGQARNTEAFF
TRBJ2-7,TRBV10-3,CAISESVQISRSYEQYF
TRBJ2-6,TRBV2,CASSEALQFSGANVLTF
TRBJ2-5,TRBV9,CASSASEETQYF
TRBJ1-3,TRBV4-1,CASSQDQTGGRNTIYF
TRBJ2-5,TRBV12-5,CASGLGRQETQYF
TRBJ2-1,TRBV5-6,CASSSPGRQGHNEQFF
TRBJ1-6,TRBV7-9,CASSPGTGFVSPLHF
TRBJ2-2,TRBV5-1,CASSLRLAMNTGELFF
TRBJ1-2,TRBV6-1,CASSDGWQNYGYTF
TRBJ1-2,TRBV2,CASSEGGRSPYGYTF
TRBJ1-1,TRBV20-1,CSAARDTEAFF
TRBJ1-1,TRBV5-4,CASAKDRPNTEAFF
TRBJ2-3,TRBV9,CASSVYITDTQYF
TRBJ1-1,TRBV4-2,CASSQDRGAEAFF
TRBJ2-5,TRBV15,CATSRGVFQETQYF
TRBJ2-1,TRBV7-2,CASSLARYNEQFF
TRBJ1-4,TRBV9,CASSVGGNDEKLFF
TRBJ1-2,TRBV7-6,CASSSRGGYGYTF
TRBJ2-1,TRBV19,CASSISRWAHLYNEQFF
TRBJ1-1,TRBV19,CASKTGDNTEAFF
TRBJ1-4,TRBV6-1,CASSRSGGLFF
TRBJ1-5,TRBV15,CATSRDRVGRDNQPQHF
TRBJ2-1,TRBV6-4,CASSDRGGWYNEQFF
TRBJ2-5,TRBV5-4,CASSRTRTSGGRQETQYF
TRBJ2-7,TRBV18,CASSPRKGGDEQYF
TRBJ2-2,TRBV28,CASKGRFTGELFF
TRBJ2-5,TRBV29-1,CSILSDYGKTQYF
TRBJ1-2,TRBV7-8,CASSLAPGRGRPLANYGYTF
TRBJ2-7,TRBV7-2,CASSLERGGMAYEQYF
TRBJ1-4,TRBV7-9,CASSLQGPAAANEKLFF
TRBJ2-5,TRBV5-4,CASSISSGGGQETQYF